In its sample, the clone carrying this T cell receptor beta chain was seen a few times. Antigen: not known. Trimming cost V 4 bases and J 6 bases; bases outside gene matches: 5. The CDR3 extends over 13 amino acids. Germline values: CDR1 LGHNA, CDR2 YNFKEQ. These data belong to a study of cytomegalovirus exposure and HLA in healthy donors. Study observations and caveats: The investigators catalogued 164 TCR beta chains as cytomegalovirus-associated.

Primers: 60 Vbeta forward and 13 Jbeta reverse. Produced via immunoSEQ multiplex PCR; TCRdb's table is partial and in-frame only. The data show around 180,000 clones, with 80% to 90% seen just once and approximately 2.2% held by the top ten. This TCR was recovered from a male donor in good health and CMV-seronegative. The sample was PBMCs. J is TRBJ1-1 and V is TRBV4-2, with 7 bases fitting TRBD1. The CDR3: CASSRTGDPEAFF. The DNA for the CDR3 is TGTGCCAGCAGCCGTACAGGGGACCCTGAAGCTTTCTTT.